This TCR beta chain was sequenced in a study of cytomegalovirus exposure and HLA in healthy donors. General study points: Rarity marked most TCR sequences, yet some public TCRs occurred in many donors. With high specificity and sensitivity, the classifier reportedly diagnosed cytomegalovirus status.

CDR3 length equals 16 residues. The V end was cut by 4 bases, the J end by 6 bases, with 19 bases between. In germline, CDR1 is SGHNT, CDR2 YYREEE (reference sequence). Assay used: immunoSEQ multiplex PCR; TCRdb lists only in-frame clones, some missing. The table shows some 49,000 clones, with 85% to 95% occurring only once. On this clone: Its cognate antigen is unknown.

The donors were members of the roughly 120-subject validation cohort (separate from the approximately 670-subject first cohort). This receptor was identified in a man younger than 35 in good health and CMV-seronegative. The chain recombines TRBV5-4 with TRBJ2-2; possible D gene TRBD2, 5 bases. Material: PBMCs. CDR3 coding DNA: TGTGCCAGCAGCCACACTAATACAGTCGGGGCCGGGGAGCTGTTTTTT. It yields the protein CASSHTNTVGAGELFF.